This TCR beta chain was identified in a study of blood T cell repertoires in COVID-19. About the study: Acute and convalescent COVID-19 samples came from the United States, Italy and Spain. From T cells, B-cell-depleted T cells, or PBMCs came the material, which was cDNA or gDNA.

Per germline, CDR1 MNHNY and CDR2 SVGAGI (reference sequence). V lost 3 bases and J 5 bases, leaving 11 bases between the germline ends. The CDR3 has 13 amino acids. The authors' processing: Reference gene primers were amplified, and this amplification served to estimate nucleated cell counts. Clones were sequenced by immunoSEQ multiplex PCR, and TCRdb holds only the in-frame ones, with some missing. For V, J and clone size, that table is used; D and trimming come from the DNA. The sample has about 260,000 clones, about 85% seen once. The J gene is TRBJ2-7, the V gene TRBV6-6; maybe TRBD1 (6 bases). The receptor's source is a man in his late teens or twenties with active or convalescent COVID-19. Sequenced material: peripheral blood. DNA of the CDR3: TGTGCCAGCAGTTATTCAGGGGTCCACGAGCAGTACTTC. Amino acids: CASSYSGVHEQYF.